The 13 T cell receptor beta chains reported below all come from one sample, sequenced in a study of shared clonotypes between healthy human individuals. The data were produced by immunoSEQ multiplex PCR, yet TCRdb's version contains in-frame clones alone and is incomplete. The table lists about 2 million clones, around 95% of them singletons. The sequencing sample was made of naive CD4+ T cells sorted from blood. Sample subset: CD45RA+ positively selected. Receptors were obtained from a young man in good health.

V and J are TRBV14 and TRBJ1-1; possible D gene TRBD1, 6 bases. Trimming left V 0 bases short and J 3 bases short, with 20 bases between. The CDR3 is 18 residues long. Germline CDR1 SGHDN, CDR2 FVKESK. This chain's CDR3 is CASSQDWFEGGFDTEAFF. The CDR3 DNA reads as TGTGCCAGCAGCCAAGATTGGTTTGAGGGGGGGTTTGACACTGAAGCTTTCTTT.

J is TRBJ2-5 and V is TRBV7-2; 7 nucleotides match TRBD1. Germline-derived CDR1 and CDR2 are SGHTA and FQGNSA. The CDR3 is 15 amino acids. The ends lost 6 bases at V and 4 bases at J; junction bases unmatched: 11. CDR3 coding DNA: TGTGCCAGCAGATACCGAGGGGGCTACATAGAGACCCAGTACTTC. Amino acid sequence: CASRYRGGYIETQYF.

The chain employs TRBV10-3 and TRBJ2-7; D is possibly TRBD1 or TRBD2 (5 bases each). The V gene's germline CDR1 is ENHRY and CDR2 SYGVKD. Trimming shortened V by 4 bases and J by 2 bases, and 18 bases separated the two germline ends. CDR3 length: 16 residues. In DNA, the CDR3 is TGTGCCATCAGTGCCCACGGGACGGATCCTGCCTACGAGCAGTACTTC. Translation gives CAISAHGTDPAYEQYF.

The chain joins TRBV19 to TRBJ1-1; D perhaps matches TRBD1 (5 bases). Germline V gene lookup returns CDR1 LNHDA and CDR2 SQIVND (reference sequence). The CDR3 runs 11 residues. Deletions cut 11 bases from V and 4 bases from J, with 11 bases between. CDR3 protein: CAATGFTEAFF. The DNA of the CDR3 is TGTGCCGCAACAGGATTCACTGAAGCTTTCTTT.

Comment on this clone: The identical CDR3 is also encoded by other nucleotide sequences in the sample. This chain links TRBV6-5 with TRBJ2-7; D uncertain. The CDR3 has 11 amino acids. Looked up from germline, CDR1 is MNHEY and CDR2 is SVGAGI. The V and J ends lost 4 bases and 4 bases respectively, with 5 bases between them. CDR3 protein: CASSSIYEQYF. The CDR3 DNA reads TGTGCCAGCAGTTCAATTTACGAGCAGTACTTC.

V gene TRBV5-1 combines with J gene TRBJ2-2; D may be TRBD1 or TRBD2 (7 bases each). V lost 3 bases and J lost 3, with 24 bases in between. The CDR3 runs 19 residues. Per the germline V gene, CDR1 is SGHRS and CDR2 is YFSETQ. The CDR3 loop reads CASSWTTKGAAGYTGELFF. The CDR3 DNA sequence: TGCGCCAGCAGCTGGACTACTAAGGGGGCAGCGGGGTACACCGGGGAGCTGTTTTTT.

This chain links TRBV11-2 with TRBJ2-7; possibly TRBD2 for D (6 bases). The CDR3 covers 16 residues. CDR1 SGHAT and CDR2 FQNNGV come from the germline V gene. V lost 1 base, J lost 3 bases, and 16 bases lay in between. The DNA for the CDR3 is TGTGCCAGCAGCTTAGCCGGGAGTAGCCACTACTACGAGCAGTACTTC. Its protein product is CASSLAGSSHYYEQYF.

J is TRBJ1-2 and V is TRBV7-8; D is possibly TRBD1 (6 bases). From germline, CDR1 is SGHVS and CDR2 FQNEAQ. The CDR3 runs 15 residues. V was pared by 5 bases and J by 4 bases, with 17 bases between. CDR3 sequence: CASSQGRDRTYGYTF. The CDR3 nucleotides read TGTGCCAGCAGCCAAGGGCGTGACAGGACCTATGGCTACACCTTC.

V is TRBV9 and J is TRBJ2-7, with a tentative D call TRBD2 (6 bases). Germline V gene data show CDR1 as SGDLS and CDR2 as YYNGEE. V dropped 3 bases and J dropped 4 bases, with 20 bases sitting between them. The CDR3 consists of 16 residues. As DNA, the CDR3 is TGTGCCAGCAGCGCGGGGGTGGGTGCGGTAACATACGAGCAGTACTTC. Translating it yields CASSAGVGAVTYEQYF.

This clone was seen only once. V is TRBV2 and J is TRBJ2-3; no definite D call. V was pared by 3 bases and J by 1 base, with 8 bases between. This CDR3 region has 14 residues. Per the germline V gene, CDR1 is SNHLY and CDR2 is FYNNEI. This CDR3 is CASSELDGTDTQYF. As DNA, the CDR3 is TGTGCCAGCAGTGAGTTAGATGGCACAGATACGCAGTATTTT.

The J gene is TRBJ1-5, the V gene TRBV4-3, with 8 bases matching TRBD1. Germline lookup yields CDR1 LGHNA and CDR2 YSLEER. CDR3 size: 16 residues. The V and J ends lost 0 bases and 5 bases, in that order; junction bases with no gene match: 6. This chain's CDR3 is CASSQDWGQVHQPQHF. For the CDR3, the DNA is TGCGCCAGCAGCCAAGATTGGGGACAGGTCCATCAGCCCCAGCATTTT.

The chain uses TRBV6-1 and TRBJ1-1; possibly TRBD1 for D (6 bases). Germline CDR1 reads MNHNS; CDR2 reads SASEGT. CDR3 length: 13 amino acids. Trimming took off 0 bases at V and 8 bases at J, with 10 bases between the two ends. CDR3 in amino acids: CASSEARGREAFF. As DNA, the CDR3 is TGTGCCAGCAGTGAAGCCCGGGGGCGGGAAGCTTTCTTT.

The chain combines TRBV9 with TRBJ2-1; 12 bases are shared with TRBD2. Trimming at V came to 3 bases and at J to 11 bases, leaving 6 bases not matched to a gene. The CDR3 is made up of 14 amino acids. The germline V gene encodes CDR1 SGDLS and CDR2 YYNGEE. CDR3 in DNA: TGTGCCAGCAGCGAGAGGACTAGCGGGACCAAGCAGTTCTTC. It specifies CASSERTSGTKQFF.